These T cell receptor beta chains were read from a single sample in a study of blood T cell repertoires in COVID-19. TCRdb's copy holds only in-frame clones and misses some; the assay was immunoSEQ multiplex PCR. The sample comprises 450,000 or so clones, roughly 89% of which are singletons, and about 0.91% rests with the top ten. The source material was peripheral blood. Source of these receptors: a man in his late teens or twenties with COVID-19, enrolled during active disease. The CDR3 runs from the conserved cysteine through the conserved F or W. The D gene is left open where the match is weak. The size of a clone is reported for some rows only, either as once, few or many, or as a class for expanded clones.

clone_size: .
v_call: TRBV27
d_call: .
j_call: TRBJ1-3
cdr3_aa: CASSLRGYGNTIYF
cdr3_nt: TGTGCCAGCAGTTTACGGGGGTACGGGAACACCATATATTTT

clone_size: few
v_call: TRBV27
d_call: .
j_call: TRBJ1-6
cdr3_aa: CASLSGSYNSPLHF
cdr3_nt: TGTGCCAGCCTAAGTGGCTCCTATAATTCACCCCTCCACTTT

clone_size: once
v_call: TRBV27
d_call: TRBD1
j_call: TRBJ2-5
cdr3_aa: CASSPRGGTGWAETQYF
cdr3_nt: TGTGCCAGCTCCCCGCGAGGGGGGACAGGGTGGGCAGAGACCCAGTACTTC

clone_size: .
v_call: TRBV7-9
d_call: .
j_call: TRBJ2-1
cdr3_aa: CASSSGRFSSYNEQFF
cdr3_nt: TGTGCCAGCAGCTCAGGGCGGTTCAGCTCCTACAATGAGCAGTTCTTC

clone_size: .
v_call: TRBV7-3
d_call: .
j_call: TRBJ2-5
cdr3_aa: CASASGGAGETQYF
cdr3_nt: TGTGCCAGCGCCTCCGGGGGAGCCGGGGAGACCCAGTACTTC

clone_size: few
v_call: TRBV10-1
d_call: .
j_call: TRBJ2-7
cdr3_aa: CASSDQTANEQYF
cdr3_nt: TGCGCCAGCAGTGACCAGACAGCGAACGAGCAGTACTTC

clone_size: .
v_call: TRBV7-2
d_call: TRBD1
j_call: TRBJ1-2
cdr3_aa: CASRAGGYGYTF
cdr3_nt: TGTGCCAGCCGCGCAGGGGGCTATGGCTACACCTTC

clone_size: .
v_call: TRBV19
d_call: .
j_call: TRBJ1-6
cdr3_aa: CASSTSPGQGNSPLHF
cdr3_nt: TGTGCCAGTAGTACCTCCCCCGGACAAGGAAATTCACCCCTCCACTTT

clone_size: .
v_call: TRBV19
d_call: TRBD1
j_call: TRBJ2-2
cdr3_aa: CASSIRQGVDTGELFF
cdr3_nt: TGTGCCAGTAGTATAAGACAGGGTGTGGACACCGGGGAGCTGTTTTTT

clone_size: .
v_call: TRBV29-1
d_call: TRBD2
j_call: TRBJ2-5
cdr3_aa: CSVIEGLAGGGRETQYF
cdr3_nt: TGCAGCGTCATAGAAGGGTTAGCGGGGGGTGGAAGAGAGACCCAGTACTTC

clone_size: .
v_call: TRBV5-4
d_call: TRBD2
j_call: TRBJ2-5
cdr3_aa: CASSLEPSGRGETQYF
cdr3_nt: TGTGCCAGCAGCTTGGAACCCAGCGGGAGGGGGGAGACCCAGTACTTC

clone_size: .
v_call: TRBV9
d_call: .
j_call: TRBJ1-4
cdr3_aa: CASSFGGEKLFF
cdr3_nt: TGTGCCAGCAGTTTCGGGGGTGAAAAACTGTTTTTT

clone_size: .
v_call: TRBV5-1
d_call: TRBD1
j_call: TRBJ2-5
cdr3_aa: CASSQGQTQETQYF
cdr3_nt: TGCGCCAGCAGCCAGGGACAGACCCAAGAGACCCAGTACTTC

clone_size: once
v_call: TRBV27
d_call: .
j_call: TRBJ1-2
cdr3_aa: CASSFQGNYGYTF
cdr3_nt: TGTGCCAGCAGTTTTCAGGGTAACTATGGCTACACCTTC

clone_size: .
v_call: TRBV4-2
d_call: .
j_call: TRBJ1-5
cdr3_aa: CASSPGGGGYLSNQPQHF
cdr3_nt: TGTGCCAGCAGCCCGGGAGGGGGAGGGTATCTTAGCAATCAGCCCCAGCATTTT

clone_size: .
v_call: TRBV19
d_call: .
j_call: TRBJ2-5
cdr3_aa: CASSIGGETQYF
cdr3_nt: TGTGCCAGTAGTATAGGAGGGGAGACCCAGTACTTC

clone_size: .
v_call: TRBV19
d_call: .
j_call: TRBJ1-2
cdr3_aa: CASSMSLGALTGYTF
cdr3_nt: TGTGCCAGTAGTATGTCCTTGGGGGCGCTTACTGGCTACACCTTC

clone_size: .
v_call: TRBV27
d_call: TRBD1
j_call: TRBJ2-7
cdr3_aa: CASSLTETGFYEQYF
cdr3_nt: TGTGCCAGCAGTTTAACCGAGACAGGGTTCTACGAGCAGTACTTC

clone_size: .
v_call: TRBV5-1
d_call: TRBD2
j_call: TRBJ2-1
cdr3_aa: CASSWSSGSIDEQFF
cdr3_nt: TGCGCCAGCAGTTGGTCTAGCGGGAGTATAGATGAGCAGTTCTTC

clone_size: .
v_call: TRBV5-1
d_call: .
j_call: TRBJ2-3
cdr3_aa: CASSWGDDTQYF
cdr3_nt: TGCGCCAGCAGCTGGGGCGATGATACGCAGTATTTT

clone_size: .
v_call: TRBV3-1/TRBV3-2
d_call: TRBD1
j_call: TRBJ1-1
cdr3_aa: CASRQGVSEAFF
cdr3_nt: TGTGCCAGCCGACAGGGGGTGTCTGAAGCTTTCTTT

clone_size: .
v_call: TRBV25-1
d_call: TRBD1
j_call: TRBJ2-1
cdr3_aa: CASSATGTGLNEQFF
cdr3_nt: TGTGCCAGCAGTGCTACCGGGACAGGTCTAAATGAGCAGTTCTTC

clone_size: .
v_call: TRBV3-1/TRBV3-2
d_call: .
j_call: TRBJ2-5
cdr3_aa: CASSQLSETQYF
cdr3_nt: TGTGCCAGCAGCCAGCTTAGTGAGACCCAGTACTTC

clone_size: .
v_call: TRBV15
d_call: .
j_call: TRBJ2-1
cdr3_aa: CATSASFRNEQFF
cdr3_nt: TGTGCCACCAGCGCTAGCTTTCGCAATGAGCAGTTCTTC

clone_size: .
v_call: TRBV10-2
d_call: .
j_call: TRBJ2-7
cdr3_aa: CASSGGRELEQYF
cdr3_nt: TGCGCCAGCAGTGGGGGGCGGGAGCTCGAGCAGTACTTC

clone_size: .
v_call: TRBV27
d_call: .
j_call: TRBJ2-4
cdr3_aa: CASSLDPGFNIQYF
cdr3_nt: TGTGCCAGCAGTTTAGACCCGGGATTTAACATTCAGTACTTC

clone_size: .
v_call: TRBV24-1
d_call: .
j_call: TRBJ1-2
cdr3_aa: CATSGEDYGYTF
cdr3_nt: TGTGCCACCTCCGGGGAGGACTATGGCTACACCTTC

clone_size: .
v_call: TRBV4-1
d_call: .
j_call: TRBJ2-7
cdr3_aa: CASSQASVSSYEQYF
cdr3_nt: TGCGCCAGCAGCCAAGCCAGCGTCAGCTCCTACGAGCAGTACTTC

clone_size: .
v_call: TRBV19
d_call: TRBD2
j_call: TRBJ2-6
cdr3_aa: CASSMGGTGANVLTF
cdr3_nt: TGTGCCAGTAGTATGGGAGGGACTGGGGCCAACGTCCTGACTTTC